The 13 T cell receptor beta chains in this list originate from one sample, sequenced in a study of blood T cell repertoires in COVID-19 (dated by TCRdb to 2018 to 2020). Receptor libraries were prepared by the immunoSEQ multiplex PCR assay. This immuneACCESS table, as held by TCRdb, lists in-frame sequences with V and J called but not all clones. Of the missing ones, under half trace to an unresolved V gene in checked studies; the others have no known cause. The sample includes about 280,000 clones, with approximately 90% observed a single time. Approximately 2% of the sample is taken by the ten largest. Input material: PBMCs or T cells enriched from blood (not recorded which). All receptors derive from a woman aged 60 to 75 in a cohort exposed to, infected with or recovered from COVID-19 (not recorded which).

CDR3 loop: CASSLERIAYEQYF. The CDR3 DNA reads TGTGCCAGCAGCTTGGAGCGGATAGCCTACGAGCAGTACTTC. This sequence joins TRBV7-9 and TRBJ2-7; TRBD2 is a possible D gene (5 bases). V lost 3 bases and J 2 bases, leaving 11 bases between the germline ends. The germline V gene has CDR1 SEHNR and CDR2 FQNEAQ (reference sequence). The CDR3 covers 14 residues.

In DNA, the CDR3 is TGTGCCAGCAGTTACGGGACTAGCGGGTACCCTCGGGTCTTTGGGGAGCTGTTTTTT. Translated: CASSYGTSGYPRVFGELFF. This chain joins TRBV27 and TRBJ2-2, with 12 bases identical to TRBD2. This CDR3 is built from 19 residues. Germline values: CDR1 MNHEY, CDR2 SMNVEV (reference sequence). After removal of 4 bases from V and 8 bases from J, the junction contained 17 bases not matched to a gene.

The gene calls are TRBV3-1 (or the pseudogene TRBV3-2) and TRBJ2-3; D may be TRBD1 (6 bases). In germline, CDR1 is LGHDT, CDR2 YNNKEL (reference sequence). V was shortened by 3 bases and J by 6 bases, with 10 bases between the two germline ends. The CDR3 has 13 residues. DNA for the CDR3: TGTGCCAGCAGCCAGACCCAGGGGGATACGCAGTATTTT. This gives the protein CASSQTQGDTQYF.

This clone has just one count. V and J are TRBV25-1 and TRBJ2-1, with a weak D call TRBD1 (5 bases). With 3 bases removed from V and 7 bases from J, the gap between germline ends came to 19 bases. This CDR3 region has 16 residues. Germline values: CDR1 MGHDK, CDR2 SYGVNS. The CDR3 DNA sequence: TGTGCCAGCAGTGATGGAAGGGCAGGGATTCTAAATGAGCAGTTCTTC. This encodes CASSDGRAGILNEQFF.

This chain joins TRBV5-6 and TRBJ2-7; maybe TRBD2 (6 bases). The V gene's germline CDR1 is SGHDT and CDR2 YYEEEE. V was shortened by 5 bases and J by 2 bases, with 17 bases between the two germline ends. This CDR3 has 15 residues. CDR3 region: CASSYGPRGTYEQYF. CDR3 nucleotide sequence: TGTGCCAGCAGTTACGGGCCACGCGGGACCTACGAGCAGTACTTC.

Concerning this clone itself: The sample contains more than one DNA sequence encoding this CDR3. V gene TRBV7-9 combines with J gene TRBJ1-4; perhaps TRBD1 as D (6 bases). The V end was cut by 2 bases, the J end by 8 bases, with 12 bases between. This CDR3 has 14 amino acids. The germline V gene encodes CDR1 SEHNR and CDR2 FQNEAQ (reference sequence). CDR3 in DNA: TGTGCCAGCAGCTTATCTGTGCAGGGGGAAAAACTGTTTTTT. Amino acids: CASSLSVQGEKLFF.

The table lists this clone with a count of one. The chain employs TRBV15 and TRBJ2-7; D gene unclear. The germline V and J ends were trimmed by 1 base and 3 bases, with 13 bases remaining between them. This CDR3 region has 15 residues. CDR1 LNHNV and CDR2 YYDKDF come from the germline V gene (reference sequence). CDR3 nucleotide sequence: TGTGCCACCAGCAGAGGTCGAACTGGGCTCTACGAGCAGTACTTC. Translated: CATSRGRTGLYEQYF.

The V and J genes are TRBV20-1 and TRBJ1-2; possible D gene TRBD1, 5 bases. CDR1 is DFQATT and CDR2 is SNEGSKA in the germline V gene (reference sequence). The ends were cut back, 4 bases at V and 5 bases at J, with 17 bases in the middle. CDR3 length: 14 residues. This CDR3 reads CSATDSGTDYGYTF. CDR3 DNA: TGCAGTGCTACTGATTCCGGGACTGATTATGGCTACACCTTC.

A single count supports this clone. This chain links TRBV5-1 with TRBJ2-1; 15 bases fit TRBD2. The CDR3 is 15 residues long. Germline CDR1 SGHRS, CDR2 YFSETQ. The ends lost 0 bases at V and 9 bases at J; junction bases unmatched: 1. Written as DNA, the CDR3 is TGCGCCAGCAGCTTGGGGGGACTAGCGGGAGGTGAGCAGTTCTTC. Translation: CASSLGGLAGGEQFF.

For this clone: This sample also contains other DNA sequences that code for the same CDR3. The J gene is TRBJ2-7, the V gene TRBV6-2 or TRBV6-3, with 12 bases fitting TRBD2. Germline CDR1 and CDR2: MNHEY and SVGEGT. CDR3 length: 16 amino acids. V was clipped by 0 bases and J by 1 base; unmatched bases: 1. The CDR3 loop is CASSYSGTSGSYEQYF. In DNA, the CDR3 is TGTGCCAGCAGTTACTCGGGGACTAGCGGGTCCTACGAGCAGTACTTC.

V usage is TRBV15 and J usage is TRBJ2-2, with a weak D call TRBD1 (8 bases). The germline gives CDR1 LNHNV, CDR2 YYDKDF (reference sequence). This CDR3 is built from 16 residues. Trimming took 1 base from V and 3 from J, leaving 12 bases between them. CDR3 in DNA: TGTGCCACCAGCAGAGGGACAGGGAGGGACACCGGGGAGCTGTTTTTT. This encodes CATSRGTGRDTGELFF.

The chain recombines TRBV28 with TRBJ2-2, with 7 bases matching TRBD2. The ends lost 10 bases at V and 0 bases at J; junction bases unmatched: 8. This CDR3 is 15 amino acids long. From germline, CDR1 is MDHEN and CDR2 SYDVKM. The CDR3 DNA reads TGTGCCACCCAGGGTAGCGGGTCGAACACCGGGGAGCTGTTTTTT. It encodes CATQGSGSNTGELFF.

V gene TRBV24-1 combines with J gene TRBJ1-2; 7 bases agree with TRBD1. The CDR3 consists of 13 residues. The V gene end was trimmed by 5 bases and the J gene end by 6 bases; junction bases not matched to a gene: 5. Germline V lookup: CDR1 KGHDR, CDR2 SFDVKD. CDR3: CATSGGQNDGYTF. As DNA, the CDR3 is TGTGCCACCAGTGGGGGACAGAATGATGGCTACACCTTC.